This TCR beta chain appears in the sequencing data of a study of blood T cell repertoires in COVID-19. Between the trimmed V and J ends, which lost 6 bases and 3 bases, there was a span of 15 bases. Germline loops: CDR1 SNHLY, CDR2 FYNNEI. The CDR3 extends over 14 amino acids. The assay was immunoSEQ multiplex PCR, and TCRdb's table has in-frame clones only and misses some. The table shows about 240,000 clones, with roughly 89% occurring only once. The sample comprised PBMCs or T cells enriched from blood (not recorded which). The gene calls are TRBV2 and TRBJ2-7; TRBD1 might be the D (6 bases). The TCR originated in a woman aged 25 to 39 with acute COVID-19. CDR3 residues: CASSHGVGGYEQYF. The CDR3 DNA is TGTGCCAGCAGCCACGGGGTAGGGGGCTACGAGCAGTACTTC.